Listed below are T cell receptor beta chains from one sample, sequenced in a study of T cell repertoires in cytomegalovirus infection. Antigens of these TCRs are unknown. TCRdb independently ran MiXCR on the reads; one entry per CDR3 protein. The data contain about 920,000 distinct CDR3 sequences, roughly 30% of them singletons. The input for sequencing was cultured CD8+ T cells from PBMCs, taken from culture after CMV antigen stimulation. Receptor source: a human donor in good health (CMV status not recorded). Some clones in this sample may be carry-over from other donors' samples. Both conserved end residues are part of each CDR3. D genes are given only for firm matches. Clone size is shown for a subset of rows, as once, few, many or a class of expanded clone.

>TRBJ1-2|.|many|TRBV12-3/TRBV12-4
TGTGCCAGCAGTTTAGGAGCAGTAACTAACTATGGCTACACCTTC
CASSLGAVTNYGYTF
>TRBJ2-7|.|few|TRBV27
TGTGCCAGCAAATATGGACCCCAGGGGAGCTACGAGCAGTACTTC
CASKYGPQGSYEQYF
>TRBJ1-2|.|once|TRBV29-1
TGCAGCGTTGAAGACCTCACGACAGACTATGGCTACACCTTC
CSVEDLTTDYGYTF
>TRBJ2-1|TRBD2|.|TRBV6-5
TGTGCCAGCAGCCCTAGCGGGGGATCCTGCAATGAGCAGTTCTTC
CASSPSGGSCNEQFF
>TRBJ2-5|TRBD1|.|TRBV29-1
TGCAGCGTTGAAGGGGACAGTTTCCAAGAGACCCAGTACTTC
CSVEGDSFQETQYF
>TRBJ1-2|.|.|TRBV7-2
TGTGCCAGCAGCGGGGGGGGTAAAGGGATTAGCTACACCTTC
CASSGGGKGISYTF
>TRBJ2-7|TRBD1|many|TRBV7-2
TGTGCCAGCAGCTTGGGACAGTCTCCCGAGCAGTACTTC
CASSLGQSPEQYF
>TRBJ2-5|TRBD2|.|TRBV20-1
TGCAGTGCCCCAGGGCGGCGGGGGGGCCGCGAGACCCAGTACTTC
CSAPGRRGGRETQYF
>TRBJ2-3|TRBD2|many|TRBV12-3/TRBV12-4
TGTGCCAGCAGGGGGCTAGCGGGCACAGATACGCAGTATTTT
CASRGLAGTDTQYF
>TRBJ1-4|.|many|TRBV7-8
TGTGCCAGCAGTTCAAAGCCGGGGGCAACTAATGAAAAACTGTTTTTT
CASSSKPGATNEKLFF
>TRBJ1-1|TRBD1|many|TRBV12-5
TGTGCTAGTGGACCAACCGGGACAGGGCGCACTGAAGCTTTCTTT
CASGPTGTGRTEAFF
>TRBJ2-1|TRBD2|few|TRBV9
TGTGCCAGCAGCGTAGCGGTGGGACGGGGGGGCAATGAGCAGTTCTTC
CASSVAVGRGGNEQFF
>TRBJ2-5|.|many|TRBV7-9
TGTGCCAGCAGCTTCGTAGGCTACCAAGAGACCCAGTACTTC
CASSFVGYQETQYF
>TRBJ1-1|.|many|TRBV19
TGTGCCAGTAGCCCAACAGGGTATGAAGCTTTCTTT
CASSPTGYEAFF
>TRBJ1-1|.|many|TRBV7-9
TGTGCCAGCAGCTATCCCCAGGGTTTGAACACTGAAGCTTTCTTT
CASSYPQGLNTEAFF
>TRBJ2-3|.|.|TRBV9
TGTGCCAGCAGCGCGGGCCCTGTGGGGGCTAGCACAGATACGCAGTATTTT
CASSAGPVGASTDTQYF
>TRBJ1-6|.|few|TRBV6-6
TGTGCCAGCAAAGCGGACAGCTCCTATAATTCACCCCTCCACTTT
CASKADSSYNSPLHF
>TRBJ2-3|.|few|TRBV27
TGTGCCAGCAGCCGCCGTTCGGATACGCAGTATTTT
CASSRRSDTQYF
>TRBJ2-1|.|.|TRBV7-7
TGTGCTAGCAGCCCCGGACGCGGCGATGAGCAGTTCTTC
CASSPGRGDEQFF
>TRBJ2-7|TRBD1|.|TRBV7-8
TGTGCCAGCAGCGCAGCGCCGGGACAGGGAACCTACGAGCAGTACTTC
CASSAAPGQGTYEQYF
>TRBJ2-3|.|few|TRBV6-2/TRBV6-3
TGTGCCAGCAGTTACGGGGACTTGAAGGGAGATACGCAGTATTTT
CASSYGDLKGDTQYF